A selection of T cell receptor beta chains follows, all from one sample in a study of vaccination effects on CD4 cells after COVID-19. Some clones are missing from TCRdb's copy, which holds only in-frame ones; the method was immunoSEQ multiplex PCR. The table records tens of thousands of clones, around 74% of them present only once. No antigen is known for these receptors. Material: CD4+ T cells from PBMCs cultured with SARS-CoV-2 spike peptides, obtained before COVID-19 vaccination. These receptors came from a human donor who received a COVID-19 vaccine. Each CDR3 is given with its conserved first and last residue. D genes are given only for firm matches. Size values are once, few and many counts, or a class for expanded clones, and some rows have none.

J gene	V gene	CDR3 length	D gene	clone size	CDR3 DNA	CDR3 protein
TRBJ2-1	TRBV9	17	TRBD1	-	TGTGCCAGCAGCGGGCCCTTGAGGGGGCTCACCTACAATGAGCAGTTCTTC	CASSGPLRGLTYNEQFF
TRBJ2-1	TRBV19	15	TRBD1	-	TGTGCCAGTAGAGAGGGGGACAGGCCCCACAATGAGCAGTTCTTC	CASREGDRPHNEQFF
TRBJ1-1	TRBV3-1/TRBV3-2	15	TRBD1	-	TGTGCCAGCAGCCCGCGACAGGGCGGTGGTGCTGAAGCTTTCTTT	CASSPRQGGGAEAFF
TRBJ1-6	TRBV19	15	-	-	TGTGCCAGTAGTATAGGGACACAGGTCCCTTCACCCCTCCACTTT	CASSIGTQVPSPLHF
TRBJ2-3	TRBV5-1	17	-	-	TGCGCCAGCAGCGCCCTCCTGGGGGACCAGGGGAGGGATACGCAGTATTTT	CASSALLGDQGRDTQYF
TRBJ2-6	TRBV7-8	13	-	-	TGTGCCGGTCGTAGCTCTGGGGCCAACGTCCTGACTTTC	CAGRSSGANVLTF
TRBJ2-7	TRBV18	17	-	once	TGTGCCAGCTCACCTAGTCTGAGCGGGTTTAGCTCCTACGAGCAGTACTTC	CASSPSLSGFSSYEQYF
TRBJ2-7	TRBV7-6	15	-	-	TGTGCCAGCAGCCCCAGCGGAGGGGGCGCCTACGAGCAGTACTTC	CASSPSGGGAYEQYF
TRBJ2-1	TRBV29-1	16	-	few	TGCAGCGTTGAATTCCTTCCTAGCTGGATGGTCAATGAGCAGTTCTTC	CSVEFLPSWMVNEQFF
TRBJ1-6	TRBV6-5	15	-	-	TGTGCCAGCACCCCTTTCAGGCCTTATAATTCACCCCTCCACTTT	CASTPFRPYNSPLHF
TRBJ2-3	TRBV19	20	TRBD2	-	TGTGCCAGTAGTATAGTTTCGACGGCGGGGGGCCAGGCTAGCACAGATACGCAGTATTTT	CASSIVSTAGGQASTDTQYF
TRBJ2-3	TRBV5-4	16	-	-	TGTGCCAGCAGCTTGGCAGCAGCGATGAGCACAGATACGCAGTATTTT	CASSLAAAMSTDTQYF
TRBJ1-1	TRBV27	13	TRBD1	-	TGTGCCACCCACATCACAGGGGGTAATATGGCTTTCTTT	CATHITGGNMAFF
TRBJ1-5	TRBV6-4	13	-	-	TGTGCCAGCAGTAGAGGGGCAAATCAGCCCCAGCATTTT	CASSRGANQPQHF
TRBJ2-5	TRBV5-1	15	TRBD2	-	TGCGCCAGCAGCTTGGACTTAGCGGGAGGTGAGACCCAGTACTTC	CASSLDLAGGETQYF
TRBJ1-1	TRBV6-5	14	TRBD1	few	TGTGCCAGCATCGAGGGGGCCCAGAACACTGAAGCTTTCTTT	CASIEGAQNTEAFF
TRBJ1-5	TRBV2	12	-	few	TGTGCCACCAGGGGAGGGAATCAGCCCCAGCATTTT	CATRGGNQPQHF
TRBJ2-5	TRBV19	15	TRBD2	-	TGTGCCAGTAGTAATAGCGGGGGGCGCCAAGAGACCCAGTACTTC	CASSNSGGRQETQYF
TRBJ2-2	TRBV5-4	17	-	-	TGTGCCAGCAGCCGTGCGCGGGGGCGCGAGCTCACCGGGGAGCTGTTTTTT	CASSRARGRELTGELFF
TRBJ1-3	TRBV19	15	-	-	TGTGCCAGTATCAAGACAGGCCTCTCTGGAAACACCATATATTTT	CASIKTGLSGNTIYF
TRBJ1-2	TRBV5-6	14	TRBD1	-	TGTGCCAGCAGCTTGGTACAGGGGACAAATGGCTACACCTTC	CASSLVQGTNGYTF
TRBJ2-7	TRBV7-2	16	TRBD2	few	TGTGCCAGCAGGAAAAGACTAGCGGGGGAGGACTACGAGCAGTACTTC	CASRKRLAGEDYEQYF
TRBJ2-7	TRBV6-5	14	TRBD1	once	TGTGCCAGCAGGGTCGGGACAGGGAGTTACGAGCAGTACTTC	CASRVGTGSYEQYF
TRBJ2-5	TRBV5-1	16	-	-	TGCGCCAGCAGCTTATCGACTAGTCAGGGACAAGAGACCCAGTACTTC	CASSLSTSQGQETQYF
TRBJ1-2	TRBV7-9	17	-	few	TGTGCCAGCAGCTTAGCAGGGAGAGGCCCAACTAACTATGGCTACACCTTC	CASSLAGRGPTNYGYTF
TRBJ2-1	TRBV7-9	14	TRBD1	few	TGTGCCAGCAGCCCGAGACAGGGCCGAGATGAGCAGTTCTTC	CASSPRQGRDEQFF
TRBJ1-2	TRBV6-2/TRBV6-3	16	-	-	TGTGCCAGCAGTGATGGACTCCCAGGCGCAATCTATGGCTACACCTTC	CASSDGLPGAIYGYTF
TRBJ2-7	TRBV9	15	TRBD2	few	TGTGCCAGCAGCGTCGGGACTACCCCCACCTACGAGCAGTACTTC	CASSVGTTPTYEQYF
TRBJ1-3	TRBV6-5	14	-	-	TGTGCCACCTTCAGGCGCGGATCTGGAAACACCATATATTTT	CATFRRGSGNTIYF
TRBJ1-5	TRBV9	14	-	-	TGTGCCAGCAGCGTGGGAGGGGGAGGTCAGCCCCAGCATTTT	CASSVGGGGQPQHF
TRBJ2-2	TRBV6-5	15	TRBD2	-	TGTGCCAGCAGTTACTGGGGGGGGGTCACCGGGGAGCTGTTTTTT	CASSYWGGVTGELFF
TRBJ2-3	TRBV15	17	TRBD1	-	TGTGCCACCAGCAGAGCGGACAGGAAGACTACCCCAGATACGCAGTATTTT	CATSRADRKTTPDTQYF
TRBJ2-2	TRBV4-2	13	-	-	TGTGCCAGCAGCCAAGATCGGCCACCGCAGCTGTTTTTT	CASSQDRPPQLFF
TRBJ1-6	TRBV7-2	14	-	-	TGTGCCAGCAGCTTAAGCCAGGGTAATTCACCCCTCCACTTT	CASSLSQGNSPLHF
TRBJ2-3	TRBV5-1	13	-	once	TGCGCCAGCAGCATCCTTAGCACAGATACGCAGTATTTT	CASSILSTDTQYF
TRBJ1-1	TRBV2	12	-	-	TGTGCCAGCACCAGGATTAACACTGAAGCTTTCTTT	CASTRINTEAFF
TRBJ1-3	TRBV19	16	-	-	TGTGCCAGTAGCCCAAGGGCAGCCAGCTCTGGAAACACCATATATTTT	CASSPRAASSGNTIYF
TRBJ2-3	TRBV7-6	15	-	few	TGTGCCAGCAGCTTAGCCCTAGCGTCGGCAGATACGCAGTATTTT	CASSLALASADTQYF
TRBJ2-1	TRBV18	18	TRBD2	-	TGTGCCAGCTCACCCTCTAGCGGGAGGGCGATGGGGTACAATGAGCAGTTCTTC	CASSPSSGRAMGYNEQFF
TRBJ1-1	TRBV6-8	13	-	-	TGTGCCAGCAGTACGAACATGAACACTGAAGCTTTCTTT	CASSTNMNTEAFF
TRBJ1-5	TRBV10-1	16	-	few	TGCGCCAGCAGTGCAGAACTCCGCATAGGCAATCAGCCCCAGCATTTT	CASSAELRIGNQPQHF
TRBJ2-3	TRBV12-5	14	TRBD2	-	TGTGCTAGTAAGACTAGCTGGAACACAGATACGCAGTATTTT	CASKTSWNTDTQYF
TRBJ1-1	TRBV18	16	-	-	TGTGCCAGCTCACCACCTTCGTCCCGAATGAACACTGAAGCTTTCTTT	CASSPPSSRMNTEAFF
TRBJ1-5	TRBV6-1	14	-	few	TGTGCCAGCAGTGAAGCAGGGCTCGGACAGCCCCAGCATTTT	CASSEAGLGQPQHF
TRBJ1-4	TRBV3-1/TRBV3-2	13	TRBD1	-	TGTGCCAGCAGCCATCTACAGGGGCTGAAACTGTTTTTT	CASSHLQGLKLFF
TRBJ2-1	TRBV29-1	14	TRBD2	-	TGCAGCGTGGAGCGGGAGGGCCATTACAATGAGCAGTTCTTC	CSVEREGHYNEQFF
TRBJ2-3	TRBV2	12	-	few	TGTGCCAGCAGTGAAGGGTCCGATACGCAGTATTTT	CASSEGSDTQYF
TRBJ1-5	TRBV1	14	-	-	TGCACCAGCAGCCAAGATCTAAGGGGACAGCCCCAGCATTTT	CTSSQDLRGQPQHF
TRBJ2-5	TRBV13	13	-	once	TGTGCCAGCAGACGGGGGAGCCAAGAGACCCAGTACTTC	CASRRGSQETQYF